Given below is one T cell receptor (beta chain) in context. Antigen: not known. The data belong to a study of cytomegalovirus exposure and HLA in healthy donors. Whole-study findings and limits: CMV serostatus was the sole immune exposure information available. With further analysis later on, most CMV-associated TCR beta chains appeared HLA-restricted.

Trimming left V 3 bases short and J 0 bases short, with 5 bases between. Germline assignment: CDR1 MNHEY and CDR2 SMNVEV (reference sequence). This CDR3 has 14 amino acids. This PCR relied on a set of 60 Vbeta primers and 13 Jbeta primers. Libraries were prepared by immunoSEQ multiplex PCR; TCRdb keeps only in-frame clonotypes and omits some of them. The profile shows about 150,000 clones, around four fifths of them singletons. Sequenced: PBMCs. The rearrangement joins TRBV27 to TRBJ1-4; D unresolved. This TCR was sampled from a male donor in good health and CMV-seronegative. CDR3 sequence reads: CASSFTATNEKLFF. CDR3 nucleotide sequence: TGTGCCAGCAGTTTCACAGCAACTAATGAAAAACTGTTTTTT.